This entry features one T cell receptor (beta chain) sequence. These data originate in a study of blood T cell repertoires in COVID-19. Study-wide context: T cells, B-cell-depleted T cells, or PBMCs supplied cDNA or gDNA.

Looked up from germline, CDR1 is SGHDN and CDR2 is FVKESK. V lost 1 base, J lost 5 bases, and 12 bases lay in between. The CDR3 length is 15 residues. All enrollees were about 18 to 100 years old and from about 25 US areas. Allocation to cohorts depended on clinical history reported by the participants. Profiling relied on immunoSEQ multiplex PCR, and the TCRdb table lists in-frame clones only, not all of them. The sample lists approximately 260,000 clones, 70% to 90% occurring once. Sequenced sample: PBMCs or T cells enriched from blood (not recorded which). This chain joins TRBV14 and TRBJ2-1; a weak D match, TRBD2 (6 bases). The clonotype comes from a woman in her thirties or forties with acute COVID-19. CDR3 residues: CASSQAGDGHNEQFF. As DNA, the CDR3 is TGTGCCAGCAGCCAAGCGGGAGATGGCCACAATGAGCAGTTCTTC.